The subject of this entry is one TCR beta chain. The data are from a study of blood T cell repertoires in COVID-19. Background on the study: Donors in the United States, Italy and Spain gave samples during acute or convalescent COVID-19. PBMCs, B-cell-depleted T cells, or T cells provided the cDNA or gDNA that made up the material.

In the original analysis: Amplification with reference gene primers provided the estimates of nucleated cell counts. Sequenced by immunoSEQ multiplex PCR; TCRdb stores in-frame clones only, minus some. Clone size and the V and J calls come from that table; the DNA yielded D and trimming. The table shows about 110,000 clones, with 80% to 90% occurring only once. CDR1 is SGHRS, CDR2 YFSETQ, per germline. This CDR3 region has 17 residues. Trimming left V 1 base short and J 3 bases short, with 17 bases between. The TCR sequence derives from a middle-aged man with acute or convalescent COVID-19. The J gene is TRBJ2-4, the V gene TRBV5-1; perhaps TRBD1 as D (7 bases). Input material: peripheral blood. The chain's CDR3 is CASSLIGGGTVKNIQYF. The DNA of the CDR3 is TGCGCCAGCAGCTTGATCGGGGGCGGGACAGTCAAAAACATTCAGTACTTC.